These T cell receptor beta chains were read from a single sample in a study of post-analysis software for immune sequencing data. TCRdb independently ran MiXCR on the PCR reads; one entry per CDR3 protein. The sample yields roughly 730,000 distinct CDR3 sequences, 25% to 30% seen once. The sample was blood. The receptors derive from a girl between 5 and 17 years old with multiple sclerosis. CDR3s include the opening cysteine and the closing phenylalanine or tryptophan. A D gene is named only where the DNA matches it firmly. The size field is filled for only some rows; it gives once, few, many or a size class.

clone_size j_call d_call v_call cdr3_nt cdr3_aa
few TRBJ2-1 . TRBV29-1 TGCAGCGTTGTTTTTCAGGGTCTACACAATGAGCAGTTCTTC CSVVFQGLHNEQFF
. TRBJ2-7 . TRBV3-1 TGTGCCAGCAGCCAAGGGTTCCCGGGAAAATCCTACGAGCAGTACTTC CASSQGFPGKSYEQYF
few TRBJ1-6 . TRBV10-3 TGTGCCATCAGTGATGGGGGGGCGCCTGATAATTCACCCCTCCACTTT CAISDGGAPDNSPLHF
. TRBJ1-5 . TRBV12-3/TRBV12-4 TGTGCCAGCAGTTTAGGGCAGGGAATAGGGGGTAATAGCAATCAGCCCCAGCATTTT CASSLGQGIGGNSNQPQHF
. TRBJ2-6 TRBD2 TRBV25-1 TGTGCCAGCAGTGAATTGGGAGGGGCTGGGGCCAACGTCCTGACTTTC CASSELGGAGANVLTF
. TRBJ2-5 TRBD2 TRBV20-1 TGCAGTGCTAGAGATCTACTAGCGGGAGGTTGGGAGACCCAGTACTTC CSARDLLAGGWETQYF
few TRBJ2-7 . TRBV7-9 TGTGCCAGCAGCTTAGGGGCAGGGTACTACGAGCAGTACTTC CASSLGAGYYEQYF
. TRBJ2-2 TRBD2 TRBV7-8 TGTGCCAGCAGCTTAGCCCCCTTGACTAGCGGCCCGAACACCGGGGAGCTGTTTTTT CASSLAPLTSGPNTGELFF
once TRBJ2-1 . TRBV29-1 TGCAGCGTTGAAGATGGGCCGTCCAATGAGCAGTTCTTC CSVEDGPSNEQFF
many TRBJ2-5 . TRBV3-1 TGTGCCAGCAGCCACCCGAGGGGGGTGGCGGAGACCCAGTACTTC CASSHPRGVAETQYF
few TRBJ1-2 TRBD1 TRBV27 TGTGCCAGCAGTGGGAGTTGGGGACAGGGGAGAGGCTACACCTTC CASSGSWGQGRGYTF
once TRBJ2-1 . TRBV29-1 TGCAGCGTTGGCGGGGACAGTGCCAATGAGCAGTTCTTC CSVGGDSANEQFF
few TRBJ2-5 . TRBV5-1 TGCGCCAGCACCCCCGGGACATTTCAAGAGACCCAGTACTTC CASTPGTFQETQYF
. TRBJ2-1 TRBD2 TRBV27 TGTGCCAGCCGGGAGGGGGGTGATGAGCAGTTCTTC CASREGGDEQFF
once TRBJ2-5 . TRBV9 TGTGTCAGCAGCGTAGGAGTTTTTGGAGAGACCCAGTACTTC CVSSVGVFGETQYF
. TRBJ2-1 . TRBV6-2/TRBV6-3 TGTGCCAGCAGAACCACCGGTGTTTACAATGAGCAGTTCTTC CASRTTGVYNEQFF
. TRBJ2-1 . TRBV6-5 TGTGCCAGCAGGCTGGGACTCCGAGGGGAGCAGTTCTTC CASRLGLRGEQFF
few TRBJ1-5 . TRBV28 TGTGCCAGCAGTCCCCTCGGGAGGCAGCCCCAGCATTTT CASSPLGRQPQHF
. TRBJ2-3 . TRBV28 TGTGCCAGCAGCCGCAGTCGAGGCACAGATACGCAGTATTTT CASSRSRGTDTQYF
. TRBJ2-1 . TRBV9 TGTGCCAGCAGCTCGAGTCCCCTGGGTAATGAGCAGTTCTTC CASSSSPLGNEQFF
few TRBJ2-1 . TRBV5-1 TGCGCCAGCAGCTTGTTTCTGGATACCTACAATGAGCAGTTCTTC CASSLFLDTYNEQFF
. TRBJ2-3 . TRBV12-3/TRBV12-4 TGTGCCAGCAGTCCTGACTTTTCCTCTAGCACAGATACGCAGTATTTT CASSPDFSSSTDTQYF
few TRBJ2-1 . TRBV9 TGTGCCAGCAGTCCCAGGCTCCGCCCCTACAATGAGCAGTTCTTC CASSPRLRPYNEQFF
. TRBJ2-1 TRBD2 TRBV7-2 TGTGCCAGCAGCCCCTCCCTTAGCGGGGGAGAGCAGTTCTTC CASSPSLSGGEQFF
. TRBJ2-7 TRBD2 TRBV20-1 TGCAGTGCTAGAGATAATCTGGCGGGAGGGAAATACGAGCAGTACTTC CSARDNLAGGKYEQYF
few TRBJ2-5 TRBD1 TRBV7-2 TGTGCCAGCAGCCTCGACAGGGCGATCGGTGAGACCCAGTACTTC CASSLDRAIGETQYF
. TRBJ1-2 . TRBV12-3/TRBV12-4 TGTGCCAGCAGTCTTAGGGCTGGTGGCTACACCTTC CASSLRAGGYTF
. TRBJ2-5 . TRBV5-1 TGCGCCAGCAGCTTCTCCCGGGGGGCGGAGACCCAGTACTTC CASSFSRGAETQYF
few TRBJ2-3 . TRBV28 TGTGCCAGCAGTTTATCCCGCCAGGGTGCAGATACGCAGTATTTT CASSLSRQGADTQYF
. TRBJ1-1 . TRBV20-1 TGCAGCGCTGACAGGTCTAACACTGAAGCTTTCTTT CSADRSNTEAFF
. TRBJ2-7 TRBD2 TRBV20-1 TGCAGGGCTAGAGGGACTAAACCCGAGCAGTACTTC CRARGTKPEQYF
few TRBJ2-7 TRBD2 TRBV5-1 TGCGCCAGCCGTCGTGGGGGGGAACTCTACGAGCAGTACTTC CASRRGGELYEQYF
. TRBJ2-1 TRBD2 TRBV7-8 TGTGCCAGCAGCCTCGGACTAGCGGGAGGGGTAGGTCCTATTTCCTACAATGAGCAGTTCTTC CASSLGLAGGVGPISYNEQFF
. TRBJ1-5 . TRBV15 TGTGCCACCAGCAGAGAAGGGGTGAACAATCAGCCCCAGCATTTT CATSREGVNNQPQHF
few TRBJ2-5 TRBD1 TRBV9 TGTGCCAGCAGCCCTGGCTGGACAGGCGTCAATGAGCAGTACTTC CASSPGWTGVNEQYF
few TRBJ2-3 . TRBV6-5 TGTGCCAGCAGGCGCGCGATACCGGGACGGAGCACAGATACGCAGTATTTT CASRRAIPGRSTDTQYF
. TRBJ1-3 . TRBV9 TGTGCCAGCAGTTGGAACGTCGACGGATCCCTCACCTCTGGAAACACCATATATTTT CASSWNVDGSLTSGNTIYF
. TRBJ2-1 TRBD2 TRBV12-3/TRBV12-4 TGTGCCAGCAGGCTGACTAGCGGGAGGAATGAGCAGTTCTTC CASRLTSGRNEQFF
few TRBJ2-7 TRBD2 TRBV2 TGTGCCAGCGGGGCTAGCGGGATTAGTGAGCAGTACTTC CASGASGISEQYF
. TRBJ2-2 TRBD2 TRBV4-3 TGCGCCAGCAGCCAAGATTGGCTAGCGGGAGGGCTAGGGTCCGGGGAGCTGTTTTTT CASSQDWLAGGLGSGELFF
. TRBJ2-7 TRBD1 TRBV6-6 TGTGCCAGCAGTCCACCGCGATTAGGGACAGGGTCCTACGAGCAGTACTTC CASSPPRLGTGSYEQYF
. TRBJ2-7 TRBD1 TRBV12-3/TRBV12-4 TGTGCCAGCAGACGGGACAGGGGGGAATACGAGCAGTACTTC CASRRDRGEYEQYF
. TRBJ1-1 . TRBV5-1 TGCGCCAGCAGCTTGAGTGGCAGGGAGAACACTGAAGCTTTCTTT CASSLSGRENTEAFF
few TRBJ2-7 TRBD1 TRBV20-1 TGCAGCCCCAGCAGGGGGCTAGCGTCCCCCTACGAGCAGTACTTC CSPSRGLASPYEQYF